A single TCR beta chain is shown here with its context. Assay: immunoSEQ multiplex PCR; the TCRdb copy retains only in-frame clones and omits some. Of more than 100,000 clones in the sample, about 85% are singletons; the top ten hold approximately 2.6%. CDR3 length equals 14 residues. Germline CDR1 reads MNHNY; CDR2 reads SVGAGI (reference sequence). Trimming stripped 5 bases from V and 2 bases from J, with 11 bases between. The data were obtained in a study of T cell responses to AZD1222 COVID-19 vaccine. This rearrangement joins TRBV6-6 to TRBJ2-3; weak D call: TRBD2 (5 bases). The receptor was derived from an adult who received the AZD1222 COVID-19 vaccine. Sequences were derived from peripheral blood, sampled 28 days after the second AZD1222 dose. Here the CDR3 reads CASSPEDHTDTQYF. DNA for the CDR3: TGTGCCAGCAGTCCGGAGGACCACACAGATACGCAGTATTTT.